The 18 T cell receptor beta chains listed next were all sequenced from one sample in a study of glioma-infiltrating T cells after dendritic cell vaccination. Repertoires were generated with immunoSEQ multiplex PCR, while TCRdb's copy carries only in-frame clones and drops some. The sample contains approximately 85,000 clones, about 85% of which appear only once. The time point denotes: after dendritic cell vaccination, including at tumor progression/relapse. Material: blood, obtained after dendritic cell vaccination. The receptors shown here come from a human donor with glioblastoma.

This clone was detected a few times. V usage is TRBV6-5 and J usage is TRBJ2-5; 7 nucleotides agree with TRBD2. The V gene's germline CDR1 is MNHEY and CDR2 SVGAGI. The CDR3 has 13 amino acids. V shed 0 bases and J 5 bases; nucleotides not matched to a gene: 0. The CDR3 bases are TGTGCCAGCAGTTACTCGCGGGGGGAGACCCAGTACTTC. It yields the protein CASSYSRGETQYF.

The J gene is TRBJ2-1, the V gene TRBV5-1; a weak D match, TRBD2 (6 bases). This CDR3 contains 15 residues. Trimming removed 4 bases from V and 3 bases from J, with 14 bases in between. Germline V gene data show CDR1 as SGHRS and CDR2 as YFSETQ. CDR3 protein: CASSVSGDRYNEQFF. CDR3 sequence (DNA): TGCGCCAGCAGCGTATCGGGGGACCGCTACAATGAGCAGTTCTTC.

The sample holds a few counts of this clone. This chain connects TRBV14 to TRBJ2-7; possibly TRBD2 for D (7 bases). V was shortened by 2 bases and J by 3 bases, with 14 bases between the two germline ends. Germline loops: CDR1 SGHDN, CDR2 FVKESK. There are 15 residues in the CDR3. The CDR3 loop reads CASSQLGGAHYEQYF. Here the CDR3 DNA reads TGTGCCAGCAGCCAACTGGGGGGGGCACACTACGAGCAGTACTTC.

This clone was recorded only once. The J gene is TRBJ2-7, the V gene TRBV9, with D possibly matching TRBD2 (7 bases). The CDR3 has 14 residues. Trimming left V 0 bases short and J 6 bases short, with 13 bases between. CDR1 and CDR2 from the germline V gene are SGDLS and YYNGEE. The chain's CDR3 is CASSVGEGGAEQYF. The CDR3 DNA follows: TGTGCCAGCAGCGTAGGGGAGGGGGGTGCCGAGCAGTACTTC.

The V gene is TRBV6-6, the J gene TRBJ2-7; no firm D call. V was shortened by 2 bases and J by 1 base, with 9 bases between the two germline ends. CDR1 and CDR2 from the germline V gene are MNHNY and SVGAGI (reference sequence). There are 14 residues in the CDR3. The CDR3 region has the DNA TGTGCCAGCAGTTACGGGTCGGAGTCCTACGAGCAGTACTTC. This translates into CASSYGSESYEQYF.

This clone showed up just once. The rearrangement joins TRBV27 to TRBJ1-6, with D perhaps matching TRBD1 (5 bases). This CDR3 region has 17 residues. Trimming took off 4 bases at V and 13 bases at J, with 26 bases between the two ends. Per the germline V gene, CDR1 is MNHEY and CDR2 is SMNVEV (reference sequence). CDR3 DNA: TGTGCCAGCAGTTCCCTCCTCGGATCAGGCCGACAGCACCCCCTCCACTTT. It codes for CASSSLLGSGRQHPLHF.

The chain is built from TRBV23-1 and TRBJ1-1, with D uncertain. TRBV23-1 falls under the ORF class, with uncertain function. Trimming cost V 4 bases and J 1 base, with 10 bases left between them. The length of the CDR3 is 14 residues. The CDR3 DNA sequence: TGCGCCAGCAGTCGTACTACTTGGAACACTGAAGCTTTCTTT. This encodes CASSRTTWNTEAFF.

V gene TRBV19 combines with J gene TRBJ2-7, with 10 nucleotides matching TRBD1. Germline-derived CDR1 and CDR2 are LNHDA and SQIVND (reference sequence). The CDR3 covers 15 residues. The V segment lost 3 bases and the J segment 3 bases; nucleotides outside the gene matches: 5. CDR3: CASSIGGQGLYEQYF. In nucleotides, the CDR3 is TGTGCCAGTAGTATCGGGGGACAGGGGCTCTACGAGCAGTACTTC.

V and J are TRBV7-2 and TRBJ2-2; 8 nucleotides match TRBD2. Germline loops: CDR1 SGHTA, CDR2 FQGNSA. This CDR3 has 16 residues. With 0 bases clipped from V and 5 bases from J, the junction kept 5 bases outside the gene matches. The CDR3 protein is CASSLAYGGATGELFF. The CDR3 bases are TGTGCCAGCAGCTTAGCCTACGGGGGGGCAACCGGGGAGCTGTTTTTT.

This rearrangement joins TRBV9 to TRBJ1-5, with D possibly TRBD1 on 6 matching bases. Germline lookup yields CDR1 SGDLS and CDR2 YYNGEE. This CDR3 has 15 residues. Trimming removed 3 bases from V and 2 bases from J, with 12 bases in between. CDR3 nucleotide sequence: TGTGCCAGCAGCGCGGGGGGCCTGGGCAATCAGCCCCAGCATTTT. This encodes CASSAGGLGNQPQHF. Together with reference TRBV9 and TRBJ1-5, the CDR3 gives the full variable domain: DSGVTQTPKHLITATGQRVTLRCSPRSGDLSVYWYQQSLDQGLQFLIQYYNGEERAKGNILERFSAQQFPDLHSELNLSSLELGDSALYFCASSAGGLGNQPQHFGDGTRLSIL.

About this clone itself: Within the sample, other DNA sequences also encode this same CDR3. The chain has TRBV19 and TRBJ1-5; D gene unclear. V was shortened by 5 bases and J by 1 base, with 12 bases between the two germline ends. Germline assignment: CDR1 LNHDA and CDR2 SQIVND (reference sequence). This CDR3 comprises 15 residues. The chain's CDR3 is CASSFEGLSNQPQHF. The CDR3 DNA sequence: TGTGCCAGTAGTTTCGAGGGCCTAAGCAATCAGCCCCAGCATTTT.

This chain connects TRBV6-5 to TRBJ1-2, with TRBD1 identical over 7 bases. Germline CDR1 and CDR2: MNHEY and SVGAGI. CDR3 length: 13 residues. With 6 bases clipped from V and 2 bases from J, the junction kept 3 bases outside the gene matches. CDR3 residues: CASRRDSNYGYTF. In DNA form, the CDR3 reads TGTGCCAGCAGACGGGACAGCAACTATGGCTACACCTTC.

The genes are TRBV7-2 and TRBJ1-5, with TRBD1 as a possible D gene (5 bases). The CDR3 is 16 amino acids. Germline loops: CDR1 SGHTA, CDR2 FQGNSA. The ends were cut back, 8 bases at V and 6 bases at J, with 23 bases in the middle. In DNA form, the CDR3 reads TGTGCCAGCCCATCGACGCGCCAAGGGGTAAGTCAGCCCCAGCATTTT. Translating gives CASPSTRQGVSQPQHF.

This clone was recorded once. The chain has TRBV7-8 and TRBJ1-5; D is perhaps TRBD1 (5 bases). This CDR3 is 14 amino acids long. V was cut by 2 bases and J by 5 bases, with 10 bases left in between. Germline V lookup: CDR1 SGHVS, CDR2 FQNEAQ. The CDR3: CASSLLTEYQPQHF. The DNA of the CDR3 is TGTGCCAGCAGCTTATTGACAGAGTATCAGCCCCAGCATTTT.

This rearrangement joins TRBV10-3 to TRBJ2-7; TRBD1 is a possible D gene (6 bases). Germline loops: CDR1 ENHRY, CDR2 SYGVKD. Trimming removed 7 bases from V and 4 bases from J, with 14 bases in between. This CDR3 region has 13 residues. CDR3 DNA sequence: TGTGCCATCACTTCAGGGGAAAGGTACGAGCAGTACTTC. This gives the protein CAITSGERYEQYF.

The chain couples TRBV19 to TRBJ2-2; 11 nucleotides match TRBD1. CDR3 length equals 14 residues. CDR1 and CDR2 (germline): LNHDA, SQIVND (reference sequence). Trimming removed 7 bases from V and 5 bases from J; junction bases left unmatched: 3. Here the CDR3 DNA reads TGTGCCAGTAAGGACAGGGGGCTAACCGGGGAGCTGTTTTTT. Amino acids: CASKDRGLTGELFF.

This clone was counted between two and nine times. The rearrangement joins TRBV6-1 to TRBJ2-7; D may be TRBD1 (5 bases). Germline V gene lookup returns CDR1 MNHNS and CDR2 SASEGT. This CDR3 is built from 15 residues. V lost 8 bases, J lost 2 bases, and 19 bases lay in between. Here the CDR3 DNA reads TGTGCCAGCGGTCATCAAGGGGTGCCCCCCTACGAGCAGTACTTC. Amino acids: CASGHQGVPPYEQYF.

This chain links TRBV18 with TRBJ2-1; 8 nucleotides align to TRBD1. The CDR3 has 16 residues. CDR1 and CDR2 from the germline V gene are KGHSH and LQKENI. Unmatched junction bases numbered 7, after V lost 5 bases and J lost 1 base. This CDR3 is CASSTFGQGSYNEQFF. In nucleotides, the CDR3 is TGTGCCAGCTCAACTTTTGGACAGGGTTCCTACAATGAGCAGTTCTTC.